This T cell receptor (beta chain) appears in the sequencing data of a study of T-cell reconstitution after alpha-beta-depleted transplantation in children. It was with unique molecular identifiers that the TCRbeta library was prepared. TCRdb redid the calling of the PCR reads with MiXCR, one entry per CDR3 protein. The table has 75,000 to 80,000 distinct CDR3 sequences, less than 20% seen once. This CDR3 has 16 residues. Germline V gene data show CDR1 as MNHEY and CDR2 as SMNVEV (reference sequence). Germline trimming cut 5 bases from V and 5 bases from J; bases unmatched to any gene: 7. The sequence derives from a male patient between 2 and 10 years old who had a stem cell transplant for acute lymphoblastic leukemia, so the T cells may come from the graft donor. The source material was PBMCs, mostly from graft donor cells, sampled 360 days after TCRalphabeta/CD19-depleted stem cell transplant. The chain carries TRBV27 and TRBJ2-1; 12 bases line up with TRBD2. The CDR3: CASSERTSGNHNEQFF. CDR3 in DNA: TGTGCCAGCAGTGAGCGGACTAGCGGGAACCACAATGAGCAGTTCTTC.